Sequencing of this TCR beta chain was carried out in a study of blood T cell repertoires in COVID-19. Study overall: Specimens from acute and convalescent COVID-19 originated in the United States, Italy and Spain.

This clone has only a few counts. The assay was immunoSEQ multiplex PCR, and TCRdb's table has in-frame clones only and misses some. Of some 85,000 clones detected, about nine tenths appear once; the ten largest clones hold about 9.1%. This sequence originates from a man aged 50-59 years with acute or convalescent COVID-19. The sequenced material came from peripheral blood.

DNA of the CDR3: TGTGCCAGTAGTACTCACACGAACACCGGGGAGCTGTTTTTT. Translating gives CASSTHTNTGELFF. The gene calls are TRBV19 and TRBJ2-2; D gene unclear. The V gene's germline CDR1 is LNHDA and CDR2 SQIVND (reference sequence). The CDR3 covers 14 residues. V gave up 4 bases and J gave up 0 bases, with 6 bases separating them.